Shown below are 32 T cell receptor beta chains from a single sample sequenced in a study of a mutant IDH1 vaccine in newly diagnosed glioma. Specified time point: week 5, during vaccination. The vaccine gave 300 ug of a 20-mer mutant IDH1 peptide subcutaneously per dose. Sequencing was performed with immunoSEQ multiplex PCR; in TCRdb, only in-frame clones are kept and a portion is missing. Among tens of thousands of clones listed, around 90% were seen once. For these receptors, no antigen is known. Sequencing used PBMCs, obtained from a glioma patient whose treatment included an IDH1 peptide vaccine. These receptor sequences come from a man younger than 35 with glioma.

The chain employs TRBV30 and TRBJ2-1, with TRBD2 as a possible D gene (6 bases). The CDR3 spans 12 residues. V lost 5 bases and J 8 bases, leaving 13 bases between the germline ends. The germline gives CDR1 GTSNPN, CDR2 SVGIG (reference sequence). The chain's CDR3 is CAWGLASDEQFF. The CDR3 bases are TGTGCCTGGGGTCTGGCTAGCGATGAGCAGTTCTTC.

The V and J genes are TRBV30 and TRBJ2-7; 11 nucleotides agree with TRBD1. Germline V lookup: CDR1 GTSNPN, CDR2 SVGIG (reference sequence). The CDR3 contains 14 residues. J was trimmed by 3 bases and V by 3 bases; bases with no gene match: 4. CDR3 coding DNA: TGTGCCTGGAGCCCCGGGACAGGGGGCTACGAGCAGTACTTC. Its protein is CAWSPGTGGYEQYF.

The V call is TRBV6-5, the J call TRBJ2-5; 10 bases are shared with TRBD1. Germline CDR1 reads MNHEY; CDR2 reads SVGAGI. The junction had 4 bases not matched to a gene; V was cut back by 2 bases and J by 4 bases. The CDR3 is 15 residues long. The CDR3 DNA follows: TGTGCCAGCAGTTACGGACAGGGGGAGAGAGAGACCCAGTACTTC. This sequence encodes CASSYGQGERETQYF.

The V and J genes are TRBV4-3 and TRBJ1-1, with D hard to call. The CDR3 sequence is 15 residues long. V was shortened by 0 bases and J by 0 bases, with 8 bases between the two germline ends. Germline-derived CDR1 and CDR2 are LGHNA and YSLEER. CDR3 protein: CASSQDQGMNTEAFF. The DNA for the CDR3 is TGCGCCAGCAGCCAAGATCAAGGTATGAACACTGAAGCTTTCTTT.

The rearrangement uses TRBV5-1 and TRBJ1-1; D possibly corresponds to TRBD1 (5 bases). V gave up 0 bases and J gave up 0 bases, with 12 bases separating them. This CDR3 has 16 amino acids. Germline assignment: CDR1 SGHRS and CDR2 YFSETQ. The CDR3 is CASSLEGQAMNTEAFF. Here the CDR3 DNA reads TGCGCCAGCAGCTTGGAGGGGCAGGCAATGAACACTGAAGCTTTCTTT.

The chain employs TRBV19 and TRBJ1-1; D might be TRBD1 (6 bases). The CDR3 covers 15 residues. Germline V gene sequence: CDR1 LNHDA, CDR2 SQIVND (reference sequence). V was shortened by 5 bases and J by 2 bases, with 15 bases between the two germline ends. The chain's CDR3 is CASSPVSTGNTEAFF. In nucleotides, the CDR3 is TGTGCCAGTAGTCCCGTATCGACAGGTAACACTGAAGCTTTCTTT. The full variable domain, in which reference TRBV19 and TRBJ1-1 provide the parts outside the CDR3, is DGGITQSPKYLFRKEGQNVTLSCEQNLNHDAMYWYRQDPGQGLRLIYYSQIVNDFQKGDIAEGYSVSREKKESFPLTVTSAQKNPTAFYLCASSPVSTGNTEAFFGQGTRLTVV.

The chain has TRBV6-5 and TRBJ2-5, with D hard to call. Germline V gene lookup returns CDR1 MNHEY and CDR2 SVGAGI. The V end lost 2 bases, the J end lost 5 bases, and 9 bases lay between the germline ends. This CDR3 has 13 residues. The CDR3 reads CASSYIAGETQYF. The DNA of the CDR3 is TGTGCCAGCAGTTACATAGCAGGCGAGACCCAGTACTTC.

V gene TRBV19 combines with J gene TRBJ2-7, with D uncertain. The CDR3 spans 12 residues. Trimming cost V 3 bases and J 3 bases, with 6 bases left between them. Looked up from germline, CDR1 is LNHDA and CDR2 is SQIVND (reference sequence). Here the CDR3 DNA reads TGTGCCAGTAGTATCCAAGGCTACGAGCAGTACTTC. Its translation: CASSIQGYEQYF.

This clone was recorded once. The chain links TRBV29-1 to TRBJ1-5, with D perhaps TRBD1 (5 bases). V was pared by 8 bases and J by 8 bases, with 10 bases between. This CDR3 spans 10 amino acids. The germline CDR1 and CDR2 sequences are SQVTM and ANQGSEA. The CDR3 DNA is TGCAGCCCCCTCAGGGAGCCCCAGCATTTT. It is translated as CSPLREPQHF.

This sequence joins TRBV29-1 and TRBJ1-2; weak D call: TRBD1 (6 bases). CDR1 and CDR2 (germline): SQVTM, ANQGSEA. The ends were cut back, 7 bases at V and 7 bases at J, with 16 bases in the middle. This CDR3 spans 12 amino acids. The CDR3 DNA reads TGCAGCGGGAACAGGGATGGGGGTGGCTACACCTTC. Its protein product is CSGNRDGGGYTF.

This rearrangement joins TRBV5-1 to TRBJ1-1; D unclear. V lost 1 base to trimming and J lost 4 bases, with 8 bases between them. The V gene's germline CDR1 is SGHRS and CDR2 YFSETQ. CDR3 size: 13 residues. The DNA of the CDR3 is TGCGCCAGCAGCTTGAGAGGCGGCACTGAAGCTTTCTTT. This codes for CASSLRGGTEAFF.

Relative to its sample, this clone is large. CDR3 sequence reads: CSATEMYEQYF. CDR3 nucleotide sequence: TGCAGTGCCACAGAAATGTACGAGCAGTACTTC. V and J are TRBV20-1 and TRBJ2-7; D call uncertain. Germline V lookup: CDR1 DFQATT, CDR2 SNEGSKA (reference sequence). The V gene lost 6 bases and the J gene lost 4 bases, with 10 bases spanning the gap. This CDR3 spans 11 amino acids.

The chain recombines TRBV4-2 with TRBJ2-7; 7 nucleotides agree with TRBD2. The ends lost 2 bases at V and 3 bases at J; junction bases unmatched: 1. The CDR3 length is 13 residues. Germline V gene lookup returns CDR1 LGHNA and CDR2 YNFKEQ. This chain's CDR3 is CASSQWTSYEQYF. The CDR3 DNA reads TGTGCCAGCAGCCAATGGACTAGCTACGAGCAGTACTTC.

J is TRBJ2-2 and V is TRBV6-1; perhaps TRBD1 as D (5 bases). This CDR3 comprises 14 residues. In germline, CDR1 is MNHNS, CDR2 SASEGT. V lost 7 bases and J 4 bases, leaving 13 bases between the germline ends. CDR3 residues: CASMKAGLTGELFF. CDR3 sequence (DNA): TGTGCCAGCATGAAGGCAGGGCTCACCGGGGAGCTGTTTTTT.

The chain is built from TRBV27 and TRBJ2-7, with 14 positions matching TRBD2. The germline V gene has CDR1 MNHEY and CDR2 SMNVEV (reference sequence). The CDR3 extends over 16 amino acids. Trimming cost V 5 bases and J 4 bases; bases outside gene matches: 7. The CDR3 is CASSPGLAGAGYEQYF. DNA of the CDR3: TGTGCCAGCAGTCCGGGACTAGCGGGAGCGGGGTACGAGCAGTACTTC.

The chain combines TRBV7-9 with TRBJ2-5; tentatively, D is TRBD2 (6 bases). The CDR3 has 14 residues. Trimming left V 6 bases short and J 3 bases short, with 14 bases between. CDR1 SEHNR and CDR2 FQNEAQ come from the germline V gene (reference sequence). For the CDR3, the DNA is TGTGCCAGCAGGGGGGGTGAGCTGGAAGAGACCCAGTACTTC. This sequence encodes CASRGGELEETQYF.

The count of this clone is one. The genes are TRBV9 and TRBJ1-2; TRBD1 might be the D (6 bases). The CDR3 length is 15 residues. Germline V CDR1 and CDR2: SGDLS, YYNGEE. The V end lost 0 bases, the J end lost 1 base, and 10 bases lay between the germline ends. CDR3 nucleotides: TGTGCCAGCAGCGTAGCGGGAGGGGGTAACTATGGCTACACCTTC. Translating it yields CASSVAGGGNYGYTF.

The V call is TRBV5-6, the J call TRBJ2-5, with 7 bases matching TRBD1. V was clipped by 0 bases and J by 5 bases; unmatched bases: 10. Germline lookup yields CDR1 SGHDT and CDR2 YYEEEE. The length of the CDR3 is 16 residues. CDR3 nucleotide sequence: TGTGCCAGCAGCTTGGTTTTCAGGACAGGCGGTGAGACCCAGTACTTC. Translated, it gives CASSLVFRTGGETQYF.

This chain links TRBV6-1 with TRBJ1-5; D might be TRBD1 (6 bases). The V gene's germline CDR1 is MNHNS and CDR2 SASEGT. V lost 2 bases to trimming and J lost 1 base, with 9 bases between them. This CDR3 region has 15 residues. CDR3 protein: CASSEQTGSNQPQHF. The CDR3 nucleotides are TGTGCCAGCAGTGAACAGACAGGCAGCAATCAGCCCCAGCATTTT.

The chain couples TRBV30 to TRBJ1-3, with 9 nucleotides matching TRBD1. The trim removed 5 bases at V and 0 bases at J, leaving 2 bases unmatched. This CDR3 spans 14 amino acids. The germline gives CDR1 GTSNPN, CDR2 SVGIG (reference sequence). The CDR3 loop is CAWGQGSSGNTIYF. The CDR3 region has the DNA TGTGCCTGGGGACAGGGGAGCTCTGGAAACACCATATATTTT.

This clone was counted a single time. The rearrangement joins TRBV10-3 to TRBJ2-2; 7 bases are shared with TRBD2. The CDR3 runs 13 residues. The V segment lost 6 bases and the J segment 6 bases; nucleotides outside the gene matches: 4. The germline CDR1 and CDR2 sequences are ENHRY and SYGVKD. The CDR3 nucleotides are TGTGCCATCAGGGAGCGGGATGCCGGGGAGCTGTTTTTT. It yields the protein CAIRERDAGELFF.

V gene TRBV28 combines with J gene TRBJ1-2; D not resolved. From germline, CDR1 is MDHEN and CDR2 SYDVKM. The CDR3 totals 12 residues. V gave up 4 bases and J gave up 5 bases, with 8 bases separating them. The CDR3 region is CASSSSAYGYTF. The CDR3, as DNA: TGTGCCAGCAGTTCCTCCGCGTATGGCTACACCTTC.

The chain recombines TRBV5-1 with TRBJ1-1, with D unresolved. Trimming stripped 0 bases from V and 0 bases from J, with 9 bases between. This CDR3 is built from 15 residues. Looked up from germline, CDR1 is SGHRS and CDR2 is YFSETQ. The CDR3 DNA sequence: TGCGCCAGCAGCTTGGACGCGACCGTGAACACTGAAGCTTTCTTT. The encoded protein is CASSLDATVNTEAFF.

V gene TRBV4-1 combines with J gene TRBJ1-1; maybe TRBD1 (5 bases). This CDR3 has 16 residues. Germline V gives CDR1 MGHRA, CDR2 YSYEKL. The V and J ends lost 4 bases and 1 base respectively, with 16 bases between them. The CDR3 spells CASSPTPGRKNTEAFF. In DNA, the CDR3 is TGCGCCAGCAGCCCAACCCCGGGACGGAAGAACACTGAAGCTTTCTTT.

The CDR3 DNA reads TGTGCCAGCAGCTTACCAGGGGATTTGAACACTGAAGCTTTCTTT. This sequence encodes CASSLPGDLNTEAFF. The chain joins TRBV5-8 to TRBJ1-1; possibly TRBD1 for D (6 bases). This CDR3 contains 15 residues. CDR1 is SGHTS and CDR2 is YDEGEE in the germline V gene. The V end lost 2 bases, the J end lost 0 bases, and 11 bases lay between the germline ends.

The chain uses TRBV4-1 and TRBJ1-2, with D hard to call. CDR3 size: 14 residues. V lost 4 bases and J lost 2, with 11 bases in between. Germline CDR1 reads MGHRA; CDR2 reads YSYEKL. In nucleotides, the CDR3 is TGCGCCAGCAGCCCAGCTGTGGGGAACTATGGCTACACCTTC. Residues: CASSPAVGNYGYTF.

CDR3 nucleotides: TGTGCCAGCAGCTTCCCCCTCGGGGACGAGCAGTACTTC. Its translation is CASSFPLGDEQYF. The chain carries TRBV5-4 and TRBJ2-7; possible D gene TRBD2, 5 bases. With 2 bases removed from V and 5 bases from J, the gap between germline ends came to 11 bases. The germline V gene has CDR1 SGHNT and CDR2 YYREEE (reference sequence). The CDR3 is 13 amino acids.

The chain couples TRBV5-1 to TRBJ1-6, with TRBD1 matching over 7 bases. V was pared by 5 bases and J by 0 bases, with 5 bases of the junction left unmatched. Looked up from germline, CDR1 is SGHRS and CDR2 is YFSETQ. This CDR3 contains 16 residues. This CDR3 reads CASRLTGSSYNSPLHF. CDR3 coding DNA: TGCGCCAGCAGACTGACAGGGAGCTCCTATAATTCACCCCTCCACTTT.

Of note for this clone: The junction and the germline gene differ at one end; a read error may be behind it. The V call is TRBV7-7, the J call TRBJ1-1; D not resolved. The germline CDR1 and CDR2 sequences are SSHAT and FNYEAQ (reference sequence). The CDR3 covers 18 residues. CDR3 bases: TGTGCTAGCAGCCAGTCCCTAAGGCGGGGTTTGGTGAACACTGAAGCTTTCTTT. This sequence encodes CASSQSLRRGLVNTEAFF.

This clone has just one count. The chain has TRBV6-1 and TRBJ1-5; 8 nucleotides align to TRBD1. With V trimmed by 0 bases and J by 6 bases, 4 bases remained unmatched. The CDR3 totals 15 residues. The germline V gene encodes CDR1 MNHNS and CDR2 SASEGT. The chain's CDR3 is CASSEAWTGTQPQHF. CDR3 nucleotide sequence: TGTGCCAGCAGTGAAGCCTGGACAGGGACTCAGCCCCAGCATTTT.

The chain couples TRBV30 to TRBJ2-3; D is possibly TRBD1 or TRBD2 (5 bases each). Germline V CDR1 and CDR2: GTSNPN, SVGIG (reference sequence). The CDR3 is 15 amino acids. V was clipped by 3 bases and J by 1 base, with 14 bases between them. The CDR3 DNA reads TGTGCCTGGAGGTGGCAGTCGGGGCGCACAGATACGCAGTATTTT. This translates into CAWRWQSGRTDTQYF.

The rearrangement links TRBV29-1 to TRBJ1-2; D possibly corresponds to TRBD1 (6 bases). The CDR3 contains 15 residues. In germline, CDR1 is SQVTM, CDR2 ANQGSEA. Trimming left V 0 bases short and J 4 bases short, with 15 bases between. CDR3 amino acids: CSVEDPGSRGYGYTF. The CDR3 bases are TGCAGCGTTGAAGATCCGGGTAGCAGGGGCTATGGCTACACCTTC.